This T cell receptor beta chain was profiled in a study of blood T cell repertoires in COVID-19. Assay: immunoSEQ multiplex PCR; the TCRdb copy retains only in-frame clones and omits some. This table has about 270,000 clones, roughly nine tenths appearing once. This receptor was obtained from a woman aged 18-29 years who had recovered from COVID-19. The sequenced sample was PBMCs or T cells enriched from blood (not recorded which).

The CDR3 sequence is CASSFRGRESPLHF. DNA of the CDR3: TGTGCCAGCAGTTTCAGGGGTAGAGAATCACCCCTCCACTTT. The gene calls are TRBV27 and TRBJ1-6; TRBD1 is a possible D gene (6 bases). The CDR3 spans 14 residues. Between the trimmed V and J ends, which lost 3 bases and 10 bases, there was a span of 13 bases. Germline values: CDR1 MNHEY, CDR2 SMNVEV (reference sequence).